What follows are 27 T cell receptor beta chains derived from one specimen sequenced in a study of regulatory T cells in long-lasting Graves disease. The time point: newly diagnosed GD, antithyroid drugs for less than 3 months. RNA extracted from PBMCs served as the sequencing template. Libraries of TCR beta came from iRepertoire HTBI primers plus Arm-PCR of CDR3 regions. TCRdb used MiXCR to reprocess the multiplex PCR reads, holding one entry per CDR3 protein. Found here are 400,000 to 650,000 distinct CDR3 sequences, roughly a sixth of them singletons; the top ten hold around a quarter. This sample was shared with a second study, whose subject was T cells in Graves' hyperthyroidism and ophthalmopathy.

The input for sequencing was peripheral blood mononuclear cells (PBMCs), taken at new diagnosis, from a patient treated with antithyroid drugs. The receptors stem from a woman aged 35-60 years with Graves disease.

This clonotype has a count of ten or more. V is TRBV7-2 and J is TRBJ1-3; 9 nucleotides align to TRBD1. V gave up 5 bases and J gave up 0 bases; unmatched junction bases: 5. Germline CDR1 SGHTA, CDR2 FQGNSA. The CDR3 consists of 16 residues. DNA of the CDR3: TGTGCCAGCAGCGCCCGACAGGGGGGCTCTGGAAACACCATATATTTT. Translating gives CASSARQGGSGNTIYF.

The table lists this clonotype with many counts. The genes are TRBV12-3 or TRBV12-4 and TRBJ2-4; the D is unclear. This CDR3 has 15 amino acids. V was clipped by 2 bases and J by 5 bases, with 13 bases between them. CDR3 residues: CASSLRFSGENIQYF. The CDR3, as DNA: TGTGCCAGCAGTTTACGGTTTTCCGGCGAAAACATTCAGTACTTC.

This clonotype was observed many times. The chain uses TRBV6-1 and TRBJ1-2; 8 bases agree with TRBD1. V gave up 5 bases and J gave up 2 bases; unmatched junction bases: 1. The CDR3 totals 13 residues. The germline CDR1 and CDR2 sequences are MNHNS and SASEGT. The DNA of the CDR3 is TGTGCCAGCAGTAGGACAGGGAACTATGGCTACACCTTC. As protein: CASSRTGNYGYTF.

This clonotype was observed many times. This chain joins TRBV15 and TRBJ1-1; no reliable D call. In germline, CDR1 is LNHNV, CDR2 YYDKDF (reference sequence). The CDR3 extends over 13 amino acids. With 3 bases removed from V and 2 bases from J, the gap between germline ends came to 7 bases. The CDR3 DNA follows: TGTGCCACCAGCAGGGACGGTAACACTGAAGCTTTCTTT. Residues: CATSRDGNTEAFF.

This clonotype was seen a handful of times. The gene calls are TRBV7-2 and TRBJ2-1; D gene uncertain. V was cut by 6 bases and J by 0 bases, with 12 bases left in between. Germline assignment: CDR1 SGHTA and CDR2 FQGNSA. This CDR3 contains 15 residues. The CDR3 bases are TGTGCCAGCAGACCAGAACGGGTCTCCTACAATGAGCAGTTCTTC. Its translation is CASRPERVSYNEQFF.

This clonotype was detected many times. The chain has TRBV12-3 or TRBV12-4 and TRBJ1-2; D gene unclear. Trimming left V 5 bases short and J 2 bases short, with 9 bases between. This CDR3 spans 13 amino acids. The CDR3 nucleotides read TGTGCCAGCAGTCCAGTGGGGAACTATGGCTACACCTTC. Translated, it gives CASSPVGNYGYTF.

This clonotype has just a few counts. This chain uses TRBV19 with TRBJ1-5; no firm D call. The V end lost 1 base, the J end lost 4 bases, and 11 bases lay between the germline ends. Germline V gene data show CDR1 as LNHDA and CDR2 as SQIVND (reference sequence). The CDR3 extends over 15 amino acids. CDR3: CASSIGRGKNQPQHF. CDR3 in DNA: TGTGCCAGTAGTATAGGGCGGGGAAAGAATCAGCCCCAGCATTTT.

The rearrangement links TRBV11-2 to TRBJ1-3; D perhaps matches TRBD1 (5 bases). Trimming removed 5 bases at V and 7 bases at J, with 12 bases between. This CDR3 region has 13 residues. The germline V gene has CDR1 SGHAT and CDR2 FQNNGV. The CDR3 DNA is TGTGCCAGCAGCCCGGACATCTCGAACACCATATATTTT. Its translation is CASSPDISNTIYF.

This clonotype showed up many times. The chain couples TRBV9 to TRBJ2-1; 9 bases fit TRBD2. V shed 2 bases and J 5 bases; nucleotides not matched to a gene: 11. This CDR3 has 17 amino acids. Germline CDR1 reads SGDLS; CDR2 reads YYNGEE. In DNA form, the CDR3 reads TGTGCCAGCAGCGTTGGCGGGGGGGCTACGTCGGACAATGAGCAGTTCTTC. This gives the protein CASSVGGGATSDNEQFF.

The gene calls are TRBV9 and TRBJ2-5; TRBD2 matches at 7 bases. Trimming took 2 bases from V and 5 from J; bases not matched to a gene: 3. The CDR3 is made up of 13 amino acids. Germline V CDR1 and CDR2: SGDLS, YYNGEE. CDR3 region: CASSVWGGETQYF. Written as DNA, the CDR3 is TGTGCCAGCAGCGTGTGGGGAGGGGAGACCCAGTACTTC.

This clonotype was seen repeatedly, ten times or more. The chain joins TRBV3-1 to TRBJ1-1; the D gene is possibly TRBD1 (5 bases). Trimming removed 4 bases at V and 4 bases at J, with 16 bases between. The CDR3 has 15 residues. Per germline, CDR1 LGHDT and CDR2 YNNKEL (reference sequence). CDR3 residues: CASSLSSGAATEAFF. In DNA, the CDR3 is TGTGCCAGCAGCCTTTCGTCCGGGGCGGCCACTGAAGCTTTCTTT.

The V and J genes are TRBV29-1 and TRBJ2-5; perhaps D is TRBD1 or TRBD2 (5 bases each). The CDR3 contains 18 residues. The V end lost 3 bases, the J end lost 10 bases, and 33 bases lay between the germline ends. CDR1 is SQVTM and CDR2 is ANQGSEA in the germline V gene. The CDR3 protein is CSVDRRGFSGPETRIQYF. CDR3 DNA sequence: TGCAGCGTTGACCGTCGGGGTTTTTCGGGACCTGAAACGCGGATCCAGTACTTC. Using reference TRBV29-1 and TRBJ2-5 for the parts outside the CDR3, the full variable domain is SAVISQKPSRDICQRGTSLTIQCQVDSQVTMMFWYRQQPGQSLTLIATANQGSEATYESGFVIDKFPISRPNLTFSTLTVSNMSPEDSSIYLCSVDRRGFSGPETRIQYFGPGTRLLVL.

Many counts were recorded for this clonotype. The V gene is TRBV6-1, the J gene TRBJ1-1; the match to TRBD1 covers 9 bases. The germline gives CDR1 MNHNS, CDR2 SASEGT. Unmatched junction bases numbered 12, after V lost 6 bases and J lost 1 base. The CDR3 is 17 amino acids. CDR3 in amino acids: CASSLDRGFIGNTEAFF. The CDR3 DNA sequence: TGTGCCAGCAGCCTAGACAGGGGGTTCATCGGGAACACTGAAGCTTTCTTT.

This clonotype was seen repeatedly, ten times or more. The genes are TRBV12-3 or TRBV12-4 and TRBJ2-5; 12 bases are a match to TRBD2. This CDR3 has 14 amino acids. Trimming at V came to 5 bases and at J to 2 bases, leaving 0 bases not matched to a gene. The CDR3 sequence is CASSGLAGQETQYF. The CDR3 DNA reads as TGTGCCAGCAGTGGACTAGCGGGACAAGAGACCCAGTACTTC.

V is TRBV2 and J is TRBJ2-7; D may be TRBD1 (6 bases). Trimming pared 6 bases from V and 3 bases from J, leaving 21 bases between. There are 16 residues in the CDR3. Germline lookup yields CDR1 SNHLY and CDR2 FYNNEI. CDR3 amino acids: CASSVDPQGTVYEQYF. Here the CDR3 DNA reads TGTGCCAGCAGCGTAGATCCCCAGGGGACGGTCTACGAGCAGTACTTC.

In this sample, this clonotype turned up many times. The V and J genes are TRBV3-1 and TRBJ2-2; the match to TRBD2 covers 10 bases. Germline lookup yields CDR1 LGHDT and CDR2 YNNKEL (reference sequence). CDR3 length: 19 residues. V lost 1 base, J lost 0 bases, and 8 bases stayed unmatched. The CDR3 reads CASSQGRLAGVPNTGELFF. For the CDR3, the DNA is TGTGCCAGCAGCCAAGGCCGGCTAGCGGGGGTCCCGAACACCGGGGAGCTGTTTTTT.

This clonotype was observed a few times. The chain combines TRBV5-1 with TRBJ2-5, with D unclear. V shed 2 bases and J shed 2 bases, with 10 bases lying between them. CDR3 length equals 14 residues. CDR1 and CDR2 (germline): SGHRS, YFSETQ. DNA of the CDR3: TGCGCCAGCAGCTTTGGGGTCTATCAAGAGACCCAGTACTTC. Protein: CASSFGVYQETQYF.

This sequence joins TRBV5-1 and TRBJ2-1; 13 nucleotides match TRBD2. Looked up from germline, CDR1 is SGHRS and CDR2 is YFSETQ. CDR3 size: 20 residues. V was clipped by 2 bases and J by 0 bases; unmatched bases: 11. Here the CDR3 reads CASSLTTSGGTTLSYNEQFF. The DNA of the CDR3 is TGCGCCAGCAGCTTAACGACTAGCGGGGGGACTACCCTCTCCTACAATGAGCAGTTCTTC.

The chain combines TRBV4-1 with TRBJ2-3, with 13 positions matching TRBD2. J gave up 2 bases and V 1 base, and 6 bases lay outside the gene matches. Per germline, CDR1 MGHRA and CDR2 YSYEKL. The CDR3 covers 18 residues. The CDR3 spells CASSQGLAGGGSTDTQYF. DNA of the CDR3: TGCGCCAGCAGCCAAGGACTAGCGGGGGGAGGCTCCACAGATACGCAGTATTTT.

This clonotype occurred a few times. The chain couples TRBV10-3 to TRBJ1-2; tentative D call: TRBD1 (5 bases). The V end was cut by 10 bases, the J end by 3 bases, with 18 bases between. CDR3 size: 14 residues. CDR1 is ENHRY, CDR2 SYGVKD, per germline. The CDR3 here is CATGQRGLDYGYTF. The DNA for the CDR3 is TGTGCCACGGGGCAAAGGGGCCTTGACTATGGCTACACCTTC.

This clonotype has a handful of counts. The chain employs TRBV7-2 and TRBJ1-1; no reliable D call. V was trimmed by 7 bases and J by 3 bases, leaving 6 bases between them. From germline, CDR1 is SGHTA and CDR2 FQGNSA. The CDR3 runs to 11 residues. The CDR3 spells CASNVDTEAFF. CDR3 sequence (DNA): TGTGCCAGCAACGTTGACACTGAAGCTTTCTTT.

Comments on this clonotype: A far larger clone lies a single base away; this is likely a read error. The V and J genes are TRBV2 and TRBJ2-1; maybe TRBD2 (6 bases). Per the germline V gene, CDR1 is SNHLY and CDR2 is FYNNEI. V shed 7 bases and J shed 10 bases, with 20 bases lying between them. The CDR3 is 14 residues long. CDR3 in DNA: TGTGCCAGCAACGGGGGACCCCTCCCCTACGAGCAGTTCTTC. As protein: CASNGGPLPYEQFF.

Many counts were recorded for this clonotype. The chain has TRBV6-2 or TRBV6-3 and TRBJ2-3; 9 positions agree with TRBD1. The CDR3 length is 17 residues. J lost 4 bases, V lost 4 bases, and 12 bases had no gene match. Germline assignment: CDR1 MNHEY and CDR2 SVGEGT. DNA for the CDR3: TGTGCCAGCAGTTCTTTCTCCGGGACAGGGACTGCAGATACGCAGTATTTT. Protein sequence: CASSSFSGTGTADTQYF.

This clonotype was counted at least ten times. This rearrangement joins TRBV2 to TRBJ1-3; perhaps TRBD1 as D (5 bases). Trimming pared 1 base from V and 0 bases from J, leaving 10 bases between. This CDR3 spans 16 amino acids. Looked up from germline, CDR1 is SNHLY and CDR2 is FYNNEI. This chain's CDR3 is CASSEGGSRSGNTIYF. CDR3 DNA: TGTGCCAGCAGTGAAGGGGGCAGCCGCTCTGGAAACACCATATATTTT.

Ten or more counts support this clonotype. This chain links TRBV28 with TRBJ2-1; D might be TRBD2 (6 bases). The CDR3 is 16 residues long. Germline V gives CDR1 MDHEN, CDR2 SYDVKM. Between the trimmed V and J ends, which lost 6 bases and 0 bases, there was a span of 15 bases. The CDR3 DNA follows: TGTGCCAGCAGCTGGGGACTCGCTAGCTCCTACAATGAGCAGTTCTTC. Translated, it gives CASSWGLASSYNEQFF.

The CDR3 is CASSFGQPTDTQYF. CDR3 nucleotide sequence: TGCGCCAGCAGCTTTGGACAGCCAACAGATACGCAGTATTTT. The chain has TRBV5-1 and TRBJ2-3; possible D gene TRBD1, 6 bases. This CDR3 contains 14 residues. Germline CDR1 and CDR2: SGHRS and YFSETQ. V dropped 2 bases and J dropped 3 bases, with 10 bases sitting between them.

This clonotype was counted a few times. The chain recombines TRBV28 with TRBJ1-4; D remains unclear. V lost 3 bases to trimming and J lost 3 bases, with 8 bases between them. Germline V CDR1 and CDR2: MDHEN, SYDVKM. CDR3 length equals 14 residues. CDR3 sequence: CASSFPRPNEKLFF. The CDR3, as DNA: TGTGCCAGCAGTTTTCCACGGCCTAATGAAAAACTGTTTTTT.